This T cell receptor (beta chain) was profiled in a study of OX40 agonist ivuxolimab in advanced cancers. Across the study: Three patients showed partial responses: one hepatocellular carcinoma and two cutaneous melanoma cases.

Whole-study findings and limits: Circulating CD4+ and CD8+ T cells showed clonal expansion by week 6 at 0.1 to 3.0 mg/kg. In CD8+ T cells, expanded clones were on average more numerous than in CD4+.

Assay: immunoSEQ multiplex PCR; the TCRdb copy retains only in-frame clones and omits some. Of about 81,000 clones in the sample, approximately 79% were seen once. This clone came up once. As yet, its antigen is unknown. Deletions cut 6 bases from V and 3 bases from J, with 5 bases between. The CDR3 covers 11 residues. Germline-derived CDR1 and CDR2 are MNHEY and SVGAGI. The genes are TRBV6-5 and TRBJ1-1; no firm D call. This receptor was identified in an adult with an advanced solid tumor such as melanoma, head and neck, liver or kidney cancer. The sample in question was CD4+ or CD8+ T cells sorted from blood, obtained in a trial of the OX40 agonist ivuxolimab. Here the CDR3 DNA reads TGTGCCAGCAGCTTATACACTGAAGCTTTCTTT. Amino acid sequence: CASSLYTEAFF.